The clone carrying this T cell receptor beta chain has just a few counts. CDR1 and CDR2 from the germline V gene are SGHRS and YFSETQ. V gave up 4 bases and J gave up 4 bases, with 18 bases separating them. The CDR3 loop spans 16 amino acids. Unique molecular identifiers were incorporated when the TCRbeta library was constructed. TCRdb independently ran MiXCR on the PCR reads; one entry per CDR3 protein. Of about 460,000 distinct CDR3 sequences listed, around 12% are singletons. The data belong to a study of T-cell reconstitution after alpha-beta-depleted transplantation in children. This TCR was recovered from a human donor who donated a stem cell graft to a child with combined immunodeficiency. Specimen: PBMCs from the stem cell graft donor, collected from the stem cell graft. The J gene is TRBJ2-1, the V gene TRBV5-1, with D unclear. The CDR3 bases are TGCGCCAGCAGCATGTATGGGCCAGACTTTTACAATGAGCAGTTCTTC. This sequence encodes CASSMYGPDFYNEQFF.